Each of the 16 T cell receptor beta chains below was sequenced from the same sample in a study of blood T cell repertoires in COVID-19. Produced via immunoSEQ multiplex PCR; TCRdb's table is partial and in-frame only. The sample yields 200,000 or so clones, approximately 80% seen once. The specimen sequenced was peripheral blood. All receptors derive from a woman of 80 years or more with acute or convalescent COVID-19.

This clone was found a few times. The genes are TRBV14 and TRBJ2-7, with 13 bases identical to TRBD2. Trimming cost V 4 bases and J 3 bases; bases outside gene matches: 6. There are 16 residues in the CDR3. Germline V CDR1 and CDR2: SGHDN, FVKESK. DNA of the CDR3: TGTGCCAGCAGCCGCGGACTAGCGGGAGTCTTCTACGAGCAGTACTTC. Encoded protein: CASSRGLAGVFYEQYF.

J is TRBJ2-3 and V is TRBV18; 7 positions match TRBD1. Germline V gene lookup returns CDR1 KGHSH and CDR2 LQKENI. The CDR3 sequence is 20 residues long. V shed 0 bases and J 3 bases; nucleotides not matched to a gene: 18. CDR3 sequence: CASSPPMGQKTLSGTDTQYF. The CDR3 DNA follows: TGTGCCAGCTCACCACCAATGGGACAGAAAACATTAAGTGGTACAGATACGCAGTATTTT.

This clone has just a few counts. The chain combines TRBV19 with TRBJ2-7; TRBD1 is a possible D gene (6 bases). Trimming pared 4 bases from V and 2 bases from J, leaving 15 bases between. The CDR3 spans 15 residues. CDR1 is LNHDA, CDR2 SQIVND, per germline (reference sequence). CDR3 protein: CASSTWDTGPYEQYF. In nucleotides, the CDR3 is TGTGCCAGTAGTACTTGGGACACCGGGCCCTACGAGCAGTACTTC.

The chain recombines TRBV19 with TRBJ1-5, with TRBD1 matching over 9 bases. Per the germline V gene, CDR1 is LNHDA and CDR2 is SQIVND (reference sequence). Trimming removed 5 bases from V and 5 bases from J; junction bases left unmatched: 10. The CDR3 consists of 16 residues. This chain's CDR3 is CASSHGTGTGDQPQHF. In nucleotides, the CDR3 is TGTGCCAGTAGTCACGGGACAGGGACTGGGGATCAGCCCCAGCATTTT.

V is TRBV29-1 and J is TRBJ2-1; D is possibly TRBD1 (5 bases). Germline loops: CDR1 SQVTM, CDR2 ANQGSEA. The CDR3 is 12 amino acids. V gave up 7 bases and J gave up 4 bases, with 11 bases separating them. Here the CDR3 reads CSGDRSYNEQFF. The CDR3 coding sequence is TGCAGCGGTGACAGATCTTACAATGAGCAGTTCTTC.

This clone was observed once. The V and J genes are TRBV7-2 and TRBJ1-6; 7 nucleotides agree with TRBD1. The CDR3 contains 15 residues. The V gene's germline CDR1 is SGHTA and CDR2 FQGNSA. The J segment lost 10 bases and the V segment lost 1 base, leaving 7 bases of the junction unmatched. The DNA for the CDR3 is TGTGCCAGCAGCTTAGTGACAGGGCAAGAGTCACCCCTCCACTTT. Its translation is CASSLVTGQESPLHF. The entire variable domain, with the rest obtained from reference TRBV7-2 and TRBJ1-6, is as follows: GAGVSQSPSNKVTEKGKDVELRCDPISGHTALYWYRQSLGQGLEFLIYFQGNSAPDKSGLPSDRFSAERTGGSVSTLTIQRTQQEDSAVYLCASSLVTGQESPLHFGNGTRLTVT.

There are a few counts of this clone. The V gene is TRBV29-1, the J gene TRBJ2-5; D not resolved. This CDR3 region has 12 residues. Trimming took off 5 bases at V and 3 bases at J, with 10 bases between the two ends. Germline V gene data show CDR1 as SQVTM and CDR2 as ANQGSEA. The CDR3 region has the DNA TGCAGCGTTATAGAGCTTGAAGAGACCCAGTACTTC. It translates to CSVIELEETQYF. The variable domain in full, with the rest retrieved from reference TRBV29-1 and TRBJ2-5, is SAVISQKPSRDICQRGTSLTIQCQVDSQVTMMFWYRQQPGQSLTLIATANQGSEATYESGFVIDKFPISRPNLTFSTLTVSNMSPEDSSIYLCSVIELEETQYFGPGTRLLVL.

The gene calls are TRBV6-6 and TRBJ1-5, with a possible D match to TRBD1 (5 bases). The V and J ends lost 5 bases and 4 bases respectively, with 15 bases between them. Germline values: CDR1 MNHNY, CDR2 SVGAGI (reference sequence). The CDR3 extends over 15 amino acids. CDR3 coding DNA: TGTGCCAGCAGTCAGACAGCCATGCTGAATCAGCCCCAGCATTTT. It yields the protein CASSQTAMLNQPQHF.

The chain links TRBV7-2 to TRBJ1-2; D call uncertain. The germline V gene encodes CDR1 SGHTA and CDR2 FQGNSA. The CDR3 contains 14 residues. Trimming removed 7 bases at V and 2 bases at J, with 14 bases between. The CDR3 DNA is TGTGCCAGCACCCCCGCGGGAGGGAACTATGGCTACACCTTC. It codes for CASTPAGGNYGYTF.

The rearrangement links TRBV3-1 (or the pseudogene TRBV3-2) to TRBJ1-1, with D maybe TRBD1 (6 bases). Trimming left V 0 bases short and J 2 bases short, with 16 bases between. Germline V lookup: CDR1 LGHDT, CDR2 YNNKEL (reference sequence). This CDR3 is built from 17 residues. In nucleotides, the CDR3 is TGTGCCAGCAGCCAAGAAATCATGGGCAGGGGAAACACTGAAGCTTTCTTT. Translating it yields CASSQEIMGRGNTEAFF.

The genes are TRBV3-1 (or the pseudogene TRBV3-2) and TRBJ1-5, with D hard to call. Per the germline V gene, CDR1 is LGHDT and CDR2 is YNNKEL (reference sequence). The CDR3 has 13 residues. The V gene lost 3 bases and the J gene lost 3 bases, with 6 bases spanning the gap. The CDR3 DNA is TGTGCCAGCAGCCAGGAGGACAATCAGCCCCAGCATTTT. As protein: CASSQEDNQPQHF.

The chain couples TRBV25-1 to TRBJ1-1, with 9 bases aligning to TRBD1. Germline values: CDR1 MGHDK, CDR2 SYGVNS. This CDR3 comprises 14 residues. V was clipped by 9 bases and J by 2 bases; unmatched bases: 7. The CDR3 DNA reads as TGTGCCAGAAAATCGGGACAGGGAAACACTGAAGCTTTCTTT. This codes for CARKSGQGNTEAFF.

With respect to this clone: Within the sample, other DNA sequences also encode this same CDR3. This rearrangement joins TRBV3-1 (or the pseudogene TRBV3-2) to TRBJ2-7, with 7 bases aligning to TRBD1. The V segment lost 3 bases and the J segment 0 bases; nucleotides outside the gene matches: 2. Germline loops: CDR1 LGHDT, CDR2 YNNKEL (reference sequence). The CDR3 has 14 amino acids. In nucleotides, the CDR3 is TGTGCCAGCAGCCAGGGACAGATCTCCTACGAGCAGTACTTC. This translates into CASSQGQISYEQYF.

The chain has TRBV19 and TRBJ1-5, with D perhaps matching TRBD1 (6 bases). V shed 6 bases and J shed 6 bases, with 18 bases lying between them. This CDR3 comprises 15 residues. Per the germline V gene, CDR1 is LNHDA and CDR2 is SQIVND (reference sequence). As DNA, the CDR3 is TGTGCCAGTAGATCCACAGGGCTCGGGGCTCAGCCCCAGCATTTT. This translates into CASRSTGLGAQPQHF.

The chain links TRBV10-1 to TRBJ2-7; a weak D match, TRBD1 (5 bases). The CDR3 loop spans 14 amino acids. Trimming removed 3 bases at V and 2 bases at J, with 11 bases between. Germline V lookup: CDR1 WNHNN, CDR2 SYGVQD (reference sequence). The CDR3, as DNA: TGCGCCAGCAGTGAACAGGTTACTACCTACGAGCAGTACTTC. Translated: CASSEQVTTYEQYF.

The CDR3 here is CASSFEYEQYF. In nucleotides, the CDR3 is TGTGCCAGCAGTTTTGAGTACGAGCAGTACTTC. The gene calls are TRBV6-6 and TRBJ2-7, with D unresolved. Per germline, CDR1 MNHNY and CDR2 SVGAGI (reference sequence). V was pared by 4 bases and J by 4 bases, with 5 bases between. This CDR3 contains 11 residues.